This T cell receptor beta chain was found in a study of shared clonotypes between healthy human individuals. Across the study: Two women and a few men aged 18 to 49 served as donors. Three plates each covered CD4 naive and memory; CD8 naive two, CD8 memory one.

Naive CD4+ cells were CD45RA-selected; the remaining cells were memory. Findings of the study overall: It was anticipated that sequencing depth would influence how many clonotypes donors shared.

TCRdb's copy holds only in-frame clones and misses some; the assay was immunoSEQ multiplex PCR. The data hold 2.3 million or so clones, with approximately 95% observed a single time. The V end lost 4 bases, the J end lost 5 bases, and 21 bases lay between the germline ends. This CDR3 region has 16 residues. Germline values: CDR1 SGHRS, CDR2 YFSETQ. Comments on this clone: Its antigen is still unknown.

The chain uses TRBV5-1 and TRBJ2-5; D might be TRBD1 (6 bases). Material: naive CD4+ T cells from PBMCs. As for subset: CD45RA+ positively selected. The TCR was taken from a man younger than 35 in good health. Some clones in this sample may be carry-over from other donors' samples. The DNA for the CDR3 is TGCGCCAGCAGCATCACAGGGTTCCAGGTTGGCGAGACCCAGTACTTC. Translation gives CASSITGFQVGETQYF.